One and the same sample provided the 8 T cell receptor beta chains below, sequenced in a study of T cell responses to AZD1222 COVID-19 vaccine. Data came from immunoSEQ multiplex PCR; TCRdb stores just in-frame clones and leaves some out. This table has about 110,000 clones, roughly nine tenths appearing once. This sample comprised peripheral blood, obtained on day 0 of AZD1222 vaccination. The receptors come from an adult in good health.

The genes are TRBV4-2 and TRBJ2-7; D remains ambiguous. The CDR3 contains 15 residues. Trimming shortened V by 0 bases and J by 6 bases, and 15 bases separated the two germline ends. Per the germline V gene, CDR1 is LGHNA and CDR2 is YNFKEQ. CDR3 residues: CASSQELARPGEQYF. The CDR3 DNA sequence: TGTGCCAGCAGCCAAGAGTTGGCGCGTCCGGGCGAGCAGTACTTC.

The count of this clone is one. The chain links TRBV7-6 to TRBJ2-3; D is possibly TRBD2 (6 bases). This CDR3 spans 18 amino acids. Germline loops: CDR1 SGHVS, CDR2 FNYEAQ. The ends were cut back, 6 bases at V and 2 bases at J, with 24 bases in the middle. The CDR3 spells CASSPFSWLARNTDTQYF. The CDR3 bases are TGTGCCAGCAGTCCCTTCTCCTGGCTAGCGCGAAACACAGATACGCAGTATTTT.

V usage is TRBV9 and J usage is TRBJ1-3, with D possibly TRBD1 on 5 matching bases. CDR1 is SGDLS and CDR2 is YYNGEE in the germline V gene. V gave up 1 base and J gave up 8 bases, with 13 bases separating them. CDR3 length: 14 residues. The CDR3 region is CASSVSRVRDTIYF. The CDR3 coding sequence is TGTGCCAGCAGCGTATCCAGGGTCAGAGACACCATATATTTT.

The rearrangement uses TRBV6-5 and TRBJ2-3; 8 nucleotides agree with TRBD2. The CDR3 sequence is 15 residues long. V gave up 5 bases and J gave up 0 bases; unmatched junction bases: 4. CDR1 is MNHEY, CDR2 SVGAGI, per germline. Written as DNA, the CDR3 is TGTGCCAGCAGTATGACTAGCGCTAGCACAGATACGCAGTATTTT. As protein: CASSMTSASTDTQYF.

Worth noting for this clone: Other DNA sequences within the sample encode an identical CDR3. The chain joins TRBV7-2 to TRBJ2-3; D not resolved. The CDR3 runs to 12 residues. The germline V and J ends were trimmed by 5 bases and 2 bases, with 5 bases remaining between them. Germline V CDR1 and CDR2: SGHTA, FQGNSA. Here the CDR3 reads CASSPYTDTQYF. CDR3 sequence (DNA): TGTGCCAGCAGCCCGTACACAGATACGCAGTATTTT.

The V gene is TRBV9, the J gene TRBJ1-4, with D uncertain. The V end was cut by 1 base, the J end by 8 bases, with 12 bases between. The CDR3 has 14 residues. CDR1 and CDR2 from the germline V gene are SGDLS and YYNGEE. The CDR3 DNA sequence: TGTGCCAGCAGCGTAAGGACGACCAACGAAAAACTGTTTTTT. Its translation is CASSVRTTNEKLFF.

This clone was found a few times. The chain is built from TRBV4-3 and TRBJ2-7, with TRBD1 matching over 7 bases. This CDR3 spans 15 amino acids. Germline V gives CDR1 LGHNA, CDR2 YSLEER. V lost 3 bases, J lost 1 base, and 6 bases stayed unmatched. For the CDR3, the DNA is TGCGCCAGCAGCCAGGGGGACAGTGGGTCCTACGAGCAGTACTTC. Translating it yields CASSQGDSGSYEQYF.

Worth noting for this clone: Germline is not matched at one junction end, which may reflect a read error. V and J are TRBV7-2 and TRBJ2-1, with D perhaps TRBD2 (5 bases). Germline V gene lookup returns CDR1 SGHTA and CDR2 FQGNSA. This CDR3 has 12 amino acids. The CDR3 protein is CASSLALGEQFF. CDR3 in DNA: TGTGCCAGCAGCCTAGCTTTGGGTGAGCAGTTCTTC.